The entry below gives a single T cell receptor beta chain sequence along with its context. This entry comes from a study of blood T cell repertoires in COVID-19. Study at large: Sources were T cells, B-cell-depleted T cells, or PBMCs; the material itself was cDNA or gDNA.

Those enrolled, adults aged 18 to 89 years, came from around 24 US areas. Clinical history as reported by participants underpinned cohort assignment. Symptom resolution, clearance, or two negative PCRs marked donors in Cohort 3 as recovered. Assay used: immunoSEQ multiplex PCR; TCRdb lists only in-frame clones, some missing. Of almost 500,000 clones detected, roughly nine tenths appear once; the ten largest clones hold under 9.5%. In germline, CDR1 is KGHSH, CDR2 LQKENI. The CDR3 contains 13 residues. Trimming took off 3 bases at V and 4 bases at J, with 9 bases between the two ends. The sequenced sample consisted of PBMCs or T cells enriched from blood (not recorded which). The sequence came from a woman between 55 and 75 years old who had recovered from COVID-19. The V and J genes are TRBV18 and TRBJ1-2; D possibly corresponds to TRBD1 (5 bases). The CDR3 region is CASSPGLFYGYTF. The DNA for the CDR3 is TGTGCCAGCTCACCGGGACTTTTCTATGGCTACACCTTC. Supplemented by reference TRBV18 and TRBJ1-2, the full variable domain reads NAGVMQNPRHLVRRRGQEARLRCSPMKGHSHVYWYRQLPEEGLKFMVYLQKENIIDESGMPKERFSAEFPKEGPSILRIQQVVRGDSAAYFCASSPGLFYGYTFGSGTRLTVV.